This TCR beta chain was found in a study of beta chain features in type 1 diabetes. The table lists this clone with a count of one. Its antigen is still unknown. Study-level points and caveats: When Type 1 diabetes patients were examined, their TCRB CDR3s proved moderately but significantly shorter in all four CD4+ subsets.

Populations isolated by sorting all had purity greater than 95%. The V end was cut by 1 base, the J end by 0 bases, with 13 bases between. Germline V gene data show CDR1 as SGHRS and CDR2 as YFSETQ. The CDR3 runs 16 residues. Reverse transcription of all isolated RNA meant that expressed TCRB transcripts were sequenced. TCRdb's table, derived via immunoSEQ multiplex PCR, lists solely in-frame clones and lacks some. The sample has 680,000 or so clones; 15% are singletons. Sequencing used naive CD4+ T cells from blood. This sequence originates from a man between 18 and 29 years old in good health. J is TRBJ1-1 and V is TRBV5-1; D is possibly TRBD1 (5 bases). As DNA, the CDR3 is TGCGCCAGCAGCTTGACCCCGACAGAGATGAACACTGAAGCTTTCTTT. As protein: CASSLTPTEMNTEAFF.